This T cell receptor beta chain originates from a study of T cells in Graves' hyperthyroidism and ophthalmopathy. General study points: Ophthalmopathy was distinguished from stable hyperthyroidism by 13 V-J signatures. Median prediction lead before ophthalmopathy onset was about 6.7 months with the model.

The TCR beta CDR3 regions underwent amplification using RNA transcripts as the source. During a first-round RT-PCR of the TCR CDR3, the HTBI primer set was used. From the multiplex PCR reads, TCRdb called clonotypes with MiXCR, one entry per CDR3 protein. Altogether hundreds of thousands of distinct CDR3 sequences are present, 12% to 15% being singletons, with the ten largest covering 10%. This clonotype was counted ten times or more. The target antigen is unknown. Trimming stripped 8 bases from V and 5 bases from J, with 13 bases between. Germline CDR1 is MNHNS and CDR2 is SASEGT. This CDR3 is built from 12 residues. The hyperthyroidism patients had all been newly diagnosed, and their disease duration was under 2 months. Their ages ranged from 18 to 65 years. The diagnoses drew upon clinical symptoms, serum thyroxine and TRAb, thyroid ultrasound and orbital computed tomography.

The receptor comes from a woman younger than 30 with Graves' hyperthyroidism. This sequence joins TRBV6-1 and TRBJ2-7; D is unclear. The specimen was blood. The CDR3 DNA is TGTGCCAGCGCCTACCCGACTCACGAGCAGTACTTC. Translated: CASAYPTHEQYF.